This TCR beta chain comes out of a study of shared clonotypes between healthy human individuals. Replicate PCRs from sorted subsets contained around 190 ng DNA, which is 29,000 or so T cell genomes. The data were produced by immunoSEQ multiplex PCR, yet TCRdb's version contains in-frame clones alone and is incomplete. This table has roughly 700,000 clones, 90% appearing once. V lost 6 bases, J lost 4 bases, and 8 bases stayed unmatched. Germline lookup yields CDR1 MDHEN and CDR2 SYDVKM. This CDR3 comprises 16 residues. The chain recombines TRBV28 with TRBJ1-6; 8 nucleotides agree with TRBD1. Sample: memory CD8+ T cells from PBMCs. The subset here: CD45RO+ cells pooled with CCR7-negative TemRA cells. This clonotype originated in a man younger than 30 in good health. Some clones in this sample may be carry-over from other donors' samples. CDR3 in amino acids: CASSRQGRRYNSPLHF. DNA of the CDR3: TGTGCCAGCAGCCGACAGGGGCGCCGATATAATTCACCCCTCCACTTT.